A single sample is the source of the 25 T cell receptor beta chains below, sequenced in a study of shared clonotypes between healthy human individuals. The protocol was immunoSEQ multiplex PCR, while the TCRdb copy is restricted to in-frame clones and leaves out a portion. This table holds fewer than 1.6 million clones, less than 99% found once. Sequencing input: naive CD4+ T cells sorted from blood. Subset defined: CD45RA+ positively selected. These receptors were collected from a man under 40 in good health.

V and J are TRBV18 and TRBJ2-1, with D possibly called TRBD1 or TRBD2 (6 bases each). The CDR3 covers 15 residues. V was cut by 6 bases and J by 2 bases, with 14 bases left in between. Germline V CDR1 and CDR2: KGHSH, LQKENI. CDR3 sequence: CASSGGRGAYNEQFF. The CDR3 DNA is TGTGCCAGCTCCGGGGGCCGCGGGGCCTACAATGAGCAGTTCTTC.

The V call is TRBV7-9, the J call TRBJ1-2; D is possibly TRBD1 (5 bases). Germline CDR1 is SEHNR and CDR2 is FQNEAQ (reference sequence). The CDR3 runs to 15 residues. V was pared by 5 bases and J by 4 bases, with 17 bases between. The CDR3 nucleotides are TGTGCCAGCAGCCGGGACTCCACGAGGGGCTATGGCTACACCTTC. It codes for CASSRDSTRGYGYTF. The entire variable domain, with the rest obtained from reference TRBV7-9 and TRBJ1-2, is as follows: DTGVSQNPRHKITKRGQNVTFRCDPISEHNRLYWYRQTLGQGPEFLTYFQNEAQLEKSRLLSDRFSAERPKGSFSTLEIQRTEQGDSAMYLCASSRDSTRGYGYTFGSGTRLTVV.

The CDR3 here is CASSASMARQFF. For the CDR3, the DNA is TGTGCCAGCAGTGCGTCGATGGCCCGGCAGTTCTTC. The rearrangement uses TRBV6-1 and TRBJ2-1, with D unresolved. Germline V gene sequence: CDR1 MNHNS, CDR2 SASEGT. V lost 4 bases to trimming and J lost 12 bases, with 13 bases between them. The CDR3 is 12 residues long.

This clone was observed a single time. The chain links TRBV7-9 to TRBJ2-7; TRBD2 matches 10 bases. The germline V gene has CDR1 SEHNR and CDR2 FQNEAQ (reference sequence). The CDR3 runs to 17 residues. The V gene end was trimmed by 2 bases and the J gene end by 2 bases; junction bases not matched to a gene: 9. CDR3 residues: CASSLIGTGLATYEQYF. CDR3 DNA: TGTGCCAGCAGCTTAATTGGGACGGGACTAGCGACCTACGAGCAGTACTTC. The full variable domain, completed using reference TRBV7-9 and TRBJ2-7, is DTGVSQNPRHKITKRGQNVTFRCDPISEHNRLYWYRQTLGQGPEFLTYFQNEAQLEKSRLLSDRFSAERPKGSFSTLEIQRTEQGDSAMYLCASSLIGTGLATYEQYFGPGTRLTVT.

This clone has just one count. The chain carries TRBV5-4 and TRBJ2-3, with TRBD2 identical over 7 bases. Germline-derived CDR1 and CDR2 are SGHNT and YYREEE (reference sequence). The CDR3 spans 13 residues. Trimming at V came to 5 bases and at J to 6 bases, leaving 6 bases not matched to a gene. The CDR3: CASRRDYQDTQYF. The DNA for the CDR3 is TGTGCCAGCAGACGGGACTACCAGGATACGCAGTATTTT. Complete variable domain (other parts from reference TRBV5-4 and TRBJ2-3): ETGVTQSPTHLIKTRGQQVTLRCSSQSGHNTVSWYQQALGQGPQFIFQYYREEENGRGNFPPRFSGLQFPNYSSELNVNALELDDSALYLCASRRDYQDTQYFGPGTRLTVL.

The chain links TRBV18 to TRBJ2-3, with 8 nucleotides matching TRBD1. Germline V gene data show CDR1 as KGHSH and CDR2 as LQKENI. J was trimmed by 5 bases and V by 1 base; bases with no gene match: 5. The CDR3 contains 15 residues. The CDR3 is CASSPRTGGGDTQYF. CDR3 nucleotides: TGTGCCAGCTCACCACGAACAGGGGGAGGAGATACGCAGTATTTT.

V is TRBV2 and J is TRBJ2-1; 9 nucleotides line up with TRBD2. Germline V gene data show CDR1 as SNHLY and CDR2 as FYNNEI. This CDR3 spans 15 amino acids. J lost 8 bases, V lost 7 bases, and 12 bases had no gene match. This chain's CDR3 is CASTGDPSGIHEQFF. The CDR3 DNA reads TGTGCCAGCACAGGAGACCCTAGCGGGATCCATGAGCAGTTCTTC.

This chain links TRBV5-1 with TRBJ2-7; 10 positions agree with TRBD2. Unmatched junction bases numbered 7, after V lost 4 bases and J lost 6 bases. In germline, CDR1 is SGHRS, CDR2 YFSETQ. This CDR3 region has 14 residues. CDR3 loop: CASSPGLADGEQYF. CDR3 nucleotides: TGCGCCAGCAGCCCTGGACTAGCGGATGGCGAGCAGTACTTC.

The V gene is TRBV14, the J gene TRBJ2-7, with D tentatively TRBD1 (5 bases). Deletions cut 0 bases from V and 8 bases from J, with 8 bases between. The CDR3 is made up of 12 amino acids. Germline assignment: CDR1 SGHDN and CDR2 FVKESK. The CDR3 reads CASSQDWTKQYF. DNA for the CDR3: TGTGCCAGCAGCCAAGATTGGACAAAGCAGTACTTC.

This sequence joins TRBV29-1 and TRBJ2-1; 8 nucleotides align to TRBD1. V was pared by 4 bases and J by 6 bases, with 26 bases of the junction left unmatched. The CDR3 runs 20 residues. Germline V gene sequence: CDR1 SQVTM, CDR2 ANQGSEA. The CDR3 is CSVVSKLGTGNVGGSNEQFF. The CDR3, as DNA: TGCAGCGTTGTAAGTAAACTCGGGACAGGAAATGTTGGAGGGTCCAATGAGCAGTTCTTC.

V is TRBV5-6 and J is TRBJ2-7; a possible D gene is TRBD1 (6 bases). Trimming stripped 3 bases from V and 6 bases from J, with 13 bases between. Germline assignment: CDR1 SGHDT and CDR2 YYEEEE. CDR3 size: 13 residues. This CDR3 is CASSSGTFGEQYF. As DNA, the CDR3 is TGTGCCAGCAGCTCCGGGACATTTGGCGAGCAGTACTTC.

The chain recombines TRBV5-1 with TRBJ2-5; 11 bases agree with TRBD2. The CDR3 extends over 17 amino acids. Germline CDR1 and CDR2: SGHRS and YFSETQ. The trim removed 4 bases at V and 5 bases at J, leaving 13 bases unmatched. DNA of the CDR3: TGCGCCAGCAGCACCCCCGAACTAGCGGGAGTACGGGAGACCCAGTACTTC. It translates to CASSTPELAGVRETQYF.

This chain links TRBV9 with TRBJ2-3; no clear D gene. The CDR3 is 13 residues long. Germline CDR1 SGDLS, CDR2 YYNGEE. Trimming pared 2 bases from V and 5 bases from J, leaving 9 bases between. The CDR3 sequence: CASSVLVEDTQYF. As DNA, the CDR3 is TGTGCCAGCAGCGTTTTAGTAGAAGATACGCAGTATTTT. The variable domain in full, completed from reference TRBV9 and TRBJ2-3, reads DSGVTQTPKHLITATGQRVTLRCSPRSGDLSVYWYQQSLDQGLQFLIQYYNGEERAKGNILERFSAQQFPDLHSELNLSSLELGDSALYFCASSVLVEDTQYFGPGTRLTVL.

The table lists this clone with a count of one. The chain couples TRBV4-3 to TRBJ2-7, with TRBD2 matching 9 bases. The CDR3 is 14 residues long. Germline lookup yields CDR1 LGHNA and CDR2 YSLEER. V lost 6 bases to trimming and J lost 5 bases; unmatched junction nucleotides: 8. In nucleotides, the CDR3 is TGCGCCAGCAGGGCAACCGGGACTAGCAACGAGCAGTACTTC. The encoded protein is CASRATGTSNEQYF.

This clone was detected a few times. The chain is built from TRBV5-4 and TRBJ2-7, with 7 bases matching TRBD2. Germline loops: CDR1 SGHNT, CDR2 YYREEE (reference sequence). This CDR3 is 13 amino acids long. The junction had 5 bases not matched to a gene; V was cut back by 2 bases and J by 6 bases. The CDR3 coding sequence is TGTGCCAGCAGCTTTGGGGGGGGGACCGAGCAGTACTTC. Protein sequence: CASSFGGGTEQYF. The full variable domain, its missing parts supplied by reference TRBV5-4 and TRBJ2-7, is ETGVTQSPTHLIKTRGQQVTLRCSSQSGHNTVSWYQQALGQGPQFIFQYYREEENGRGNFPPRFSGLQFPNYSSELNVNALELDDSALYLCASSFGGGTEQYFGPGTRLTVT.

The V gene is TRBV7-9, the J gene TRBJ2-3, with D perhaps matching TRBD1 (5 bases). Germline values: CDR1 SEHNR, CDR2 FQNEAQ (reference sequence). V lost 5 bases and J 7 bases, leaving 10 bases between the germline ends. This CDR3 region has 12 residues. This CDR3 is CASSANRNTQYF. In DNA, the CDR3 is TGTGCCAGCAGCGCGAACAGGAATACGCAGTATTTT.

This rearrangement joins TRBV5-1 to TRBJ2-7; maybe TRBD1 (5 bases). Germline V CDR1 and CDR2: SGHRS, YFSETQ. V lost 7 bases, J lost 0 bases, and 20 bases lay in between. This CDR3 contains 16 residues. CDR3 bases: TGCGCCAGCTGTCAGGGCGATATTATAAGCTCCTACGAGCAGTACTTC. Protein product: CASCQGDIISSYEQYF. Variable domain in full (rest from reference TRBV5-1 and TRBJ2-7): KAGVTQTPRYLIKTRGQQVTLSCSPISGHRSVSWYQQTPGQGLQFLFEYFSETQRNKGNFPGRFSGRQFSNSRSEMNVSTLELGDSALYLCASCQGDIISSYEQYFGPGTRLTVT.

The chain combines TRBV27 with TRBJ2-1; D may match TRBD1 or TRBD2 (6 bases each). The CDR3 has 15 residues. Trimming took 5 bases from V and 7 from J, leaving 18 bases between them. The germline V gene encodes CDR1 MNHEY and CDR2 SMNVEV (reference sequence). CDR3 bases: TGTGCCAGCAGTCCCCCCCTAGGGGGGCTAAATGAGCAGTTCTTC. The encoded protein is CASSPPLGGLNEQFF.

V gene TRBV28 combines with J gene TRBJ1-2, with 7 bases identical to TRBD1. The V gene's germline CDR1 is MDHEN and CDR2 SYDVKM. The V gene end was trimmed by 5 bases and the J gene end by 4 bases; junction bases not matched to a gene: 7. The CDR3 has 14 amino acids. In DNA form, the CDR3 reads TGTGCCAGCAGTGCACAGGGGTGGGGCTATGGCTACACCTTC. Translating it yields CASSAQGWGYGYTF.

CDR3 residues: CASSLGTLVLSGNTIYF. CDR3 DNA: TGTGCCAGCAGCTTAGGGACACTCGTTCTCTCCGGAAACACCATATATTTT. The rearrangement joins TRBV7-2 to TRBJ1-3; D may be TRBD1 (5 bases). The CDR3 is made up of 17 amino acids. Trimming shortened V by 1 base and J by 4 bases, and 17 bases separated the two germline ends. Germline V gene sequence: CDR1 SGHTA, CDR2 FQGNSA.

This clone was seen once. The chain recombines TRBV19 with TRBJ2-2; D possibly corresponds to TRBD1 (5 bases). CDR3 length: 16 residues. Trimming left V 4 bases short and J 4 bases short, with 16 bases between. CDR1 LNHDA and CDR2 SQIVND come from the germline V gene (reference sequence). DNA of the CDR3: TGTGCCAGTAGTAGCCAGGACATAACATTCACCGGGGAGCTGTTTTTT. Protein product: CASSSQDITFTGELFF.

This sequence joins TRBV7-9 and TRBJ2-5; tentatively, D is TRBD1 (6 bases). There are 14 residues in the CDR3. The germline V gene encodes CDR1 SEHNR and CDR2 FQNEAQ (reference sequence). Deletions cut 4 bases from V and 2 bases from J, with 11 bases between. The CDR3 sequence: CASSSTGNQETQYF. In DNA form, the CDR3 reads TGTGCCAGCAGCTCCACAGGGAATCAAGAGACCCAGTACTTC.

The rearrangement joins TRBV11-2 to TRBJ2-1; 10 bases align to TRBD2. Germline loops: CDR1 SGHAT, CDR2 FQNNGV. After removal of 4 bases from V and 4 bases from J, the junction contained 7 bases not matched to a gene. The CDR3 spans 16 residues. CDR3 residues: CASSYSGRAEYNEQFF. CDR3 nucleotide sequence: TGTGCCAGCAGCTACAGCGGGAGGGCCGAATACAATGAGCAGTTCTTC.

The chain couples TRBV6-1 to TRBJ1-1, with no clear D. In germline, CDR1 is MNHNS, CDR2 SASEGT. Trimming cost V 0 bases and J 2 bases, with 10 bases left between them. CDR3 length: 15 residues. The CDR3 protein is CASSEAPGRNTEAFF. CDR3 bases: TGTGCCAGCAGTGAAGCCCCCGGCAGAAACACTGAAGCTTTCTTT.

This chain uses TRBV28 with TRBJ2-7, with 7 bases aligning to TRBD2. Germline assignment: CDR1 MDHEN and CDR2 SYDVKM. The CDR3 has 14 amino acids. The ends lost 3 bases at V and 4 bases at J; junction bases unmatched: 6. The CDR3, as DNA: TGTGCCAGCAGTTTCTTGCGGGAGCGATACGAGCAGTACTTC. It yields the protein CASSFLRERYEQYF.